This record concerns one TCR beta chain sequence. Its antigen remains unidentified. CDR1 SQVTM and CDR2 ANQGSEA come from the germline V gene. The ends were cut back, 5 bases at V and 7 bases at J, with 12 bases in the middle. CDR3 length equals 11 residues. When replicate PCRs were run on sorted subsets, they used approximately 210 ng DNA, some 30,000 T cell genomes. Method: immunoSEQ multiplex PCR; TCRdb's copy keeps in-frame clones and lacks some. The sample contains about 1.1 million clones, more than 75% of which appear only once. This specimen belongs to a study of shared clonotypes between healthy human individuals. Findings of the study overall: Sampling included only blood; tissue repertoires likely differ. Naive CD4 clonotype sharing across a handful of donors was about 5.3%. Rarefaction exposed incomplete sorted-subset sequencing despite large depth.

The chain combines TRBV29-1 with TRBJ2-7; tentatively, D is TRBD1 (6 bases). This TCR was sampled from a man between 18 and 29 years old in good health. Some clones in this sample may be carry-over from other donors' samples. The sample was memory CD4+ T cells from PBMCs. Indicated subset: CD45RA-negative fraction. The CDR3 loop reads CSVITGQEQYF. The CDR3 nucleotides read TGCAGCGTTATCACCGGACAGGAGCAGTACTTC.